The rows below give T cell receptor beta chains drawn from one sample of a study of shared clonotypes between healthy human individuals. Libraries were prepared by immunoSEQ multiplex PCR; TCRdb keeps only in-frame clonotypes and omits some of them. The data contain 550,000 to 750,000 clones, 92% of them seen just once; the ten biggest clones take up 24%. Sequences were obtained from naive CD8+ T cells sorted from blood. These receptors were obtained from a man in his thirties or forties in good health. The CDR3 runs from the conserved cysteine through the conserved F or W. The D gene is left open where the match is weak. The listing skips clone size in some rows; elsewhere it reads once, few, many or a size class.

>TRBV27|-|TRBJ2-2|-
TGTGCCAGCAGTTGGTGGGGGACCGGGGAGCTGTTTTTT
CASSWWGTGELFF
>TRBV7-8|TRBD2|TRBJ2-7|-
TGTGCCAGCAGCTTAGTTGCGGGAGACTACGAGCAGTACTTC
CASSLVAGDYEQYF
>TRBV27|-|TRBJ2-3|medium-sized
TGTGCCAGCAGTTTATCGGTATCCACAGATACGCAGTATTTT
CASSLSVSTDTQYF
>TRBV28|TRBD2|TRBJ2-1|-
TGTGCCAGCTTCTTAGCTGCCCGGGGACTAGCGGGAGGGCCAAGCAATGAGCAGTTCTTC
CASFLAARGLAGGPSNEQFF
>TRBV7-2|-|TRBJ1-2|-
TGTGCCAGCAGCCTTACGACAGATAACTATGGCTACACCTTC
CASSLTTDNYGYTF
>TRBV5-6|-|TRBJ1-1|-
TGTGCCAGCAGCTTGGGTTTCGGTCCTCTTAGGAACACTGAAGCTTTCTTT
CASSLGFGPLRNTEAFF
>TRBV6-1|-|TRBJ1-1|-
TGTGCCAGCAGTGAAGCGGGACCGTTGAACACTGAAGCTTTCTTT
CASSEAGPLNTEAFF
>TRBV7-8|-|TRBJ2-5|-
TGTGCCAGCAACTCCCGGGGCGATCAAGAGACCCAGTACTTC
CASNSRGDQETQYF
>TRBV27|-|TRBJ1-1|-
TGTGCCAGCAGTTCGTACAGTGAAGCTTTCTTT
CASSSYSEAFF
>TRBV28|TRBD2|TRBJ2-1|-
TGTGCCAGCAGTTTAGCCCGGGACTACTACAATGAGCAGTTCTTC
CASSLARDYYNEQFF
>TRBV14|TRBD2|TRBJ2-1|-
TGTGCCAGCAGCGGACGGGGTCGCGGGAGTCAGACCAATGAGCAGTTCTTC
CASSGRGRGSQTNEQFF
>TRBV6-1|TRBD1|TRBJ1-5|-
TGTGCCAGCAGTGAGGACAGGCTTCAATTTAGAAATCAGCCCCAGCATTTT
CASSEDRLQFRNQPQHF